The present T cell receptor (beta chain) was sequenced within a study of CD8 T cells in Susac syndrome. Per germline, CDR1 KGHSH and CDR2 LQKENI. Between the trimmed V and J ends, which lost 3 bases and 3 bases, there was a span of 12 bases. The CDR3 sequence is 15 residues long. Random hexamers served to reverse transcribe about 0.45 to 1 ug RNA. TCRdb reanalysed the immunoSEQ multiplex PCR reads using MiXCR and keeps one entry per CDR3 protein. The sample lists about 140,000 distinct CDR3 sequences, around 93% occurring once. This clonotype was detected once. The chain employs TRBV18 and TRBJ2-1; no clear D. The TCR comes from a human donor with Susac syndrome. Sequencing was performed on CD4+ T cells from PBMCs. The CDR3 bases are TGTGCCAGCTCACCTCTTCCTAATGACTACAATGAGCAGTTCTTC. Translation gives CASSPLPNDYNEQFF. The full variable domain, in which reference TRBV18 and TRBJ2-1 provide the parts outside the CDR3, is NAGVMQNPRHLVRRRGQEARLRCSPMKGHSHVYWYRQLPEEGLKFMVYLQKENIIDESGMPKERFSAEFPKEGPSILRIQQVVRGDSAAYFCASSPLPNDYNEQFFGPGTRLTVL.